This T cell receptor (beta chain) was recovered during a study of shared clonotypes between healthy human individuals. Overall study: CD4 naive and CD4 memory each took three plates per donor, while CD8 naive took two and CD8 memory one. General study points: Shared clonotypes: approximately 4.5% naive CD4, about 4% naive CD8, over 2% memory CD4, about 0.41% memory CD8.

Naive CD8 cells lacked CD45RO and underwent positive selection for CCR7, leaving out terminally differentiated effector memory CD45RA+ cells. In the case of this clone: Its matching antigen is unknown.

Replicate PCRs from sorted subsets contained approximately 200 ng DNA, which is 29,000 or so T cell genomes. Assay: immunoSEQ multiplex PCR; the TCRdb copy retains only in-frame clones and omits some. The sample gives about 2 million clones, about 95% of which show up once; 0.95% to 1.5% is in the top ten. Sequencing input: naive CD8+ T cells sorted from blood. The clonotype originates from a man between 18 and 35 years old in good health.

The CDR3 is CASRIYKNIQYF. For the CDR3, the DNA is TGTGCCAGCCGGATTTACAAAAACATTCAGTACTTC. The rearrangement uses TRBV21-1 and TRBJ2-4. TRBV21-1 corresponds to a pseudogene. The CDR3 consists of 12 residues.